One sample yielded the 5 T cell receptor beta chains listed below, sequenced in a study of prognosis after radiotherapy for stage I lung cancer. From genomic DNA, TCR beta CDR3 was amplified by two-round multiplex PCR. Primers targeting each individual TRBV and TRBJ gene were applied in first-round PCR. In TCRdb, the multiplex PCR reads were re-called with MiXCR into one record per CDR3 protein. The sample includes about 27,000 distinct CDR3 sequences, 25% to 30% of them seen just once. Sequencing used PBMCs, obtained before or after stereotactic body radiation therapy (not recorded which). These receptor sequences come from a donor aged 50 or older with non-small cell lung cancer.

This clonotype was counted many times. The CDR3 DNA follows: TGTGCCAGCAGGGCCTATTCTGGACTAGCGGATTACAATGAGCAGTTCTTC. Its protein product is CASRAYSGLADYNEQFF. This rearrangement joins TRBV2 to TRBJ2-1, with TRBD2 identical over 10 bases. Per the germline V gene, CDR1 is SNHLY and CDR2 is FYNNEI. With 6 bases clipped from V and 4 bases from J, the junction kept 12 bases outside the gene matches. This CDR3 has 17 amino acids.

Worth noting for this clonotype: This may come from a read error, since a much larger clone is one base off. The chain combines TRBV10-2 with TRBJ1-1; no clear D gene. The length of the CDR3 is 13 residues. V dropped 8 bases and J dropped 5 bases, with 15 bases sitting between them. Germline V gene data show CDR1 as WSHSY and CDR2 as SAAADI. The CDR3 spells CASSIRGNTEAFF. The CDR3 nucleotides read TGCGCCAGCTCAATACGGGGAAATACTGAAGCTTTCTTT.

This clonotype was counted many times. This chain uses TRBV11-2 with TRBJ2-7; D might be TRBD1 (6 bases). Germline V gene lookup returns CDR1 SGHAT and CDR2 FQNNGV. With 0 bases removed from V and 0 bases from J, the gap between germline ends came to 15 bases. CDR3 length: 17 residues. The CDR3 region has the DNA TGTGCCAGCAGCTTAGAAGGGTCGACAGGAAGCTCCTACGAGCAGTACTTC. Protein: CASSLEGSTGSSYEQYF.

The V gene is TRBV7-9, the J gene TRBJ2-7; D tentatively reads TRBD1 or TRBD2 (5 bases each). Germline assignment: CDR1 SEHNR and CDR2 FQNEAQ (reference sequence). Trimming shortened V by 5 bases and J by 5 bases, and 13 bases separated the two germline ends. The CDR3 totals 13 residues. CDR3 in DNA: TGTGCCAGCAGCGGAGGACTGGGGGACGAGCAGTACTTC. Amino acid sequence: CASSGGLGDEQYF.

This clonotype was seen at least ten times. The genes are TRBV19 and TRBJ2-3; 9 bases are shared with TRBD2. This CDR3 has 15 residues. From germline, CDR1 is LNHDA and CDR2 SQIVND (reference sequence). V dropped 5 bases and J dropped 2; count of bases not matched to a gene: 5. DNA of the CDR3: TGTGCCAGTAGTGGGGCGGGGGGGCCCACAGATACGCAGTATTTT. Translated: CASSGAGGPTDTQYF. Full variable domain (rest looked up from reference TRBV19 and TRBJ2-3): DGGITQSPKYLFRKEGQNVTLSCEQNLNHDAMYWYRQDPGQGLRLIYYSQIVNDFQKGDIAEGYSVSREKKESFPLTVTSAQKNPTAFYLCASSGAGGPTDTQYFGPGTRLTVL.